The rows below give T cell receptor beta chains drawn from one sample of a study of blood T cell repertoires in COVID-19. Produced via immunoSEQ multiplex PCR; TCRdb's table is partial and in-frame only. The sample carries 140,000 or so clones, about nine tenths recorded once. Input material: peripheral blood. These receptors came from a woman of 80 years or more with acute or convalescent COVID-19. Both conserved end residues are trimmed from each CDR3. Each record gives: CDR3 protein, CDR3 length, J gene, V gene.

ASSPPTGVDTGELF | 14 | TRBJ2-2 | TRBV5-5
ASRAQEHTEAF | 11 | TRBJ1-1 | TRBV2
ASSPLRKRGTEAF | 13 | TRBJ1-1 | TRBV9
ASSARTDNTQY | 11 | TRBJ2-3 | TRBV5-4
ASSRNPRGTEAF | 12 | TRBJ1-1 | TRBV6-4
ASSRTGAYTEAF | 12 | TRBJ1-1 | TRBV5-5
ASSAAGTAFNYGYT | 14 | TRBJ1-2 | TRBV7-2
AISGGGINNEQF | 12 | TRBJ2-1 | TRBV10-3
ACGDLRAF | 8 | TRBJ1-1 | TRBV19
SGGDRGGYGYT | 11 | TRBJ1-2 | TRBV29-1
ASSFAGNVPGSEQF | 14 | TRBJ2-1 | TRBV11-3
ASSGRGANEKLF | 12 | TRBJ1-4 | TRBV9
ASSFLEGGFATNEKLF | 16 | TRBJ1-4 | TRBV11-2
ASSEWQGGSPLH | 12 | TRBJ1-6 | TRBV6-1
ASSWRGVDTQY | 11 | TRBJ2-3 | TRBV12-3/TRBV12-4
ASSPALAGDNEQF | 13 | TRBJ2-1 | TRBV18
ASSSGLSYT | 9 | TRBJ1-2 | TRBV11-2
ASSLLAIPFGYT | 12 | TRBJ1-2 | TRBV27
ASSFRVQKADTQY | 13 | TRBJ2-3 | TRBV7-9
ASSLARGMDGYT | 12 | TRBJ1-2 | TRBV7-9
SARDNRGQY | 9 | TRBJ2-7 | TRBV20-1
ASSYDTYGEAF | 11 | TRBJ1-1 | TRBV6-6
ASNTQGSTEAF | 11 | TRBJ1-1 | TRBV19
ATSDVANTEAF | 11 | TRBJ1-1 | TRBV24-1
ASSRAGVGNYGYT | 13 | TRBJ1-2 | TRBV19
ASSFSSGGWEQF | 12 | TRBJ2-1 | TRBV27
ASSLLRDSPLH | 11 | TRBJ1-6 | TRBV3-1/TRBV3-2
ASSPSQIYEQY | 11 | TRBJ2-7 | TRBV18
ASTGQQNTEAF | 11 | TRBJ1-1 | TRBV7-9
ASTIAGGPGNEQF | 13 | TRBJ2-1 | TRBV9
ASSLQGAIYNSPLH | 14 | TRBJ1-6 | TRBV5-1
AITGGMNTEAF | 11 | TRBJ1-1 | TRBV10-3
ASSVYRGTENSPLH | 14 | TRBJ1-6 | TRBV5-4
ASSGGQGVRAF | 11 | TRBJ1-1 | TRBV18
ASSLDGRVSGEQF | 13 | TRBJ2-1 | TRBV5-8
ASSQRKTGTGYLDEQF | 16 | TRBJ2-1 | TRBV3-1/TRBV3-2
ASSQGHLRQKLF | 12 | TRBJ1-4 | TRBV3-1/TRBV3-2
ASSQAPWTANYGYT | 14 | TRBJ1-2 | TRBV4-1
ASSESIPQHGTQY | 13 | TRBJ2-3 | TRBV2
ATSRGKAAENGEQY | 14 | TRBJ2-7 | TRBV15
ASSTRTSGGRGDTQY | 15 | TRBJ2-3 | TRBV2
ASSESVYEQY | 10 | TRBJ2-7 | TRBV6-1
ASSEGGQYGYT | 11 | TRBJ1-2 | TRBV2
ASSPSSGGSGELF | 13 | TRBJ2-2 | TRBV18
SAFTVAEAF | 9 | TRBJ1-1 | TRBV20-1
ASSLEQGGNSPLH | 13 | TRBJ1-6 | TRBV7-3
ASSPTGIVGAF | 11 | TRBJ1-1 | TRBV7-2
ASLPRLGTQY | 10 | TRBJ2-5 | TRBV2
ASSLASGRGASEAF | 14 | TRBJ1-1 | TRBV7-2
ATCQGPTDTQY | 11 | TRBJ2-3 | TRBV10-1
ASSLGPDSNQPQH | 13 | TRBJ1-5 | TRBV27
ASSFSGREEKLF | 12 | TRBJ1-4 | TRBV2